What follows are 30 T cell receptor beta chains derived from one specimen sequenced in a study of cytomegalovirus exposure and HLA in healthy donors. 13 Jbeta primers and 60 Vbeta primers were used for the PCR. Sequenced by immunoSEQ multiplex PCR; TCRdb stores in-frame clones only, minus some. In total, the table holds 35,000 to 45,000 clones. The sequencing sample was made of PBMCs. These receptors came from a male donor in good health and CMV-seronegative.

The J gene is TRBJ1-3, the V gene TRBV27; D is ambiguous. The ends were cut back, 8 bases at V and 11 bases at J, with 13 bases in the middle. Germline lookup yields CDR1 MNHEY and CDR2 SMNVEV (reference sequence). The CDR3 loop spans 11 amino acids. Written as DNA, the CDR3 is TGTGCCAGCGGGCAGTTTCAGGCCATATATTTT. This codes for CASGQFQAIYF.

The chain uses TRBV6-5 and TRBJ1-2; no definite D call. Trimming took off 0 bases at V and 3 bases at J, with 11 bases between the two ends. This CDR3 has 15 amino acids. Per the germline V gene, CDR1 is MNHEY and CDR2 is SVGAGI. CDR3 bases: TGTGCCAGCAGTTACTCGAGACGGGGAGACTATGGCTACACCTTC. Translated, it gives CASSYSRRGDYGYTF.

This chain connects TRBV10-3 to TRBJ1-2; 7 positions match TRBD1. Germline assignment: CDR1 ENHRY and CDR2 SYGVKD. V lost 0 bases to trimming and J lost 2 bases; unmatched junction nucleotides: 0. This CDR3 has 14 amino acids. CDR3 sequence: CAISESQGNYGYTF. CDR3 DNA: TGTGCCATCAGTGAGTCACAGGGGAACTATGGCTACACCTTC.

The chain recombines TRBV27 with TRBJ2-7; a weak D match, TRBD1 (5 bases). V shed 2 bases and J shed 2 bases, with 19 bases lying between them. CDR3 length: 17 residues. Germline V gene data show CDR1 as MNHEY and CDR2 as SMNVEV (reference sequence). CDR3 sequence reads: CASSLTGRQLSPYEQYF. DNA for the CDR3: TGTGCCAGCAGTTTAACGGGTAGACAGCTCTCCCCCTACGAGCAGTACTTC.

The V and J genes are TRBV2 and TRBJ1-1; D perhaps matches TRBD1 (6 bases). Trimming stripped 5 bases from V and 6 bases from J, with 10 bases between. Germline V gene sequence: CDR1 SNHLY, CDR2 FYNNEI. This CDR3 region has 12 residues. CDR3 in DNA: TGTGCCAGCAGTCGGGACATTCCTGAAGCTTTCTTT. It codes for CASSRDIPEAFF. The variable domain in full, completed from reference TRBV2 and TRBJ1-1, reads EPEVTQTPSHQVTQMGQEVILRCVPISNHLYFYWYRQILGQKVEFLVSFYNNEISEKSEIFDDQFSVERPDGSNFTLKIRSTKLEDSAMYFCASSRDIPEAFFGQGTRLTVV.

This chain uses TRBV7-9 with TRBJ2-3, with TRBD2 matching 7 bases. V shed 1 base and J 1 base; nucleotides not matched to a gene: 8. The CDR3 runs to 17 residues. CDR1 and CDR2 from the germline V gene are SEHNR and FQNEAQ (reference sequence). The CDR3 sequence is CASSLGQAGVGTDTQYF. The CDR3, as DNA: TGTGCCAGCAGCTTAGGTCAGGCGGGGGTGGGCACAGATACGCAGTATTTT.

V gene TRBV18 combines with J gene TRBJ2-7; TRBD2 agrees at 11 bases. This CDR3 contains 14 residues. Germline V lookup: CDR1 KGHSH, CDR2 LQKENI. V gave up 6 bases and J gave up 3 bases; unmatched junction bases: 4. CDR3 nucleotides: TGTGCCAGCTCGCGGACTAGCGGGTTCTACGAGCAGTACTTC. Its translation: CASSRTSGFYEQYF.

The V call is TRBV28, the J call TRBJ2-7, with 10 bases aligning to TRBD1. The CDR3 spans 16 residues. CDR1 is MDHEN, CDR2 SYDVKM, per germline. With V trimmed by 7 bases and J by 4 bases, 13 bases remained unmatched. The CDR3 loop reads CASILPIGQGDYEQYF. The CDR3 nucleotides read TGTGCCAGCATCCTCCCCATAGGACAGGGGGATTACGAGCAGTACTTC.

The chain combines TRBV10-3 with TRBJ2-7; 10 bases line up with TRBD1. CDR1 is ENHRY and CDR2 is SYGVKD in the germline V gene. Germline trimming cut 11 bases from V and 6 bases from J; bases unmatched to any gene: 7. There are 12 residues in the CDR3. CDR3 coding DNA: TGTGCCGCCTCCGGGACAGGGGTCGAGCAGTACTTC. It yields the protein CAASGTGVEQYF.

The chain recombines TRBV4-1 with TRBJ1-1; no firm D call. The CDR3 length is 13 residues. V was clipped by 2 bases and J by 3 bases, with 7 bases between them. Germline CDR1 is MGHRA and CDR2 is YSYEKL. CDR3 sequence reads: CASSQFIHTEAFF. Here the CDR3 DNA reads TGCGCCAGCAGCCAATTCATCCACACTGAAGCTTTCTTT.

V and J are TRBV4-1 and TRBJ2-6; D possibly corresponds to TRBD1 (5 bases). CDR3 size: 20 residues. Germline CDR1 reads MGHRA; CDR2 reads YSYEKL. Deletions cut 0 bases from V and 0 bases from J, with 18 bases between. CDR3 in amino acids: CASSQDRRLLGPSGANVLTF. DNA for the CDR3: TGCGCCAGCAGCCAAGATCGACGACTCCTGGGGCCCTCTGGGGCCAACGTCCTGACTTTC.

Here the CDR3 DNA reads TGTGCCAGCACAAGCCCTGAGCAGGGGGCATACGAGCAGTACTTC. Protein: CASTSPEQGAYEQYF. The chain uses TRBV6-6 and TRBJ2-7, with 8 bases fitting TRBD1. The CDR3 is made up of 15 amino acids. J lost 4 bases, V lost 7 bases, and 12 bases had no gene match. Looked up from germline, CDR1 is MNHNY and CDR2 is SVGAGI (reference sequence).

The chain couples TRBV6-5 to TRBJ1-2; D unresolved. Per the germline V gene, CDR1 is MNHEY and CDR2 is SVGAGI. CDR3 length equals 14 residues. The V and J ends lost 0 bases and 4 bases respectively, with 9 bases between them. In DNA form, the CDR3 reads TGTGCCAGCAGTTACTCGGGAGGAGTCTATGGCTACACCTTC. It codes for CASSYSGGVYGYTF.

V gene TRBV7-4 combines with J gene TRBJ2-7, with D unclear. Trimming removed 2 bases at V and 6 bases at J, with 14 bases between. The CDR3 runs 14 residues. The germline V gene encodes CDR1 SGHVT and CDR2 SQSDAQ. The CDR3: CASSLNPGLGEQYF. CDR3 nucleotides: TGTGCCAGCAGCTTAAATCCCGGGTTAGGCGAGCAGTACTTC.

The chain joins TRBV5-1 to TRBJ2-3; TRBD2 matches at 12 bases. V lost 0 bases, J lost 1 base, and 0 bases stayed unmatched. This CDR3 has 16 amino acids. The germline V gene has CDR1 SGHRS and CDR2 YFSETQ. The CDR3 DNA is TGCGCCAGCAGCTTGGGGACTAGCGGGGGCACAGATACGCAGTATTTT. Amino acids: CASSLGTSGGTDTQYF.

V and J are TRBV5-5 and TRBJ1-5; D might be TRBD1 (5 bases). There are 13 residues in the CDR3. Trimming removed 4 bases at V and 4 bases at J, with 9 bases between. Germline V gene data show CDR1 as SGHKS and CDR2 as YYEKEE (reference sequence). This chain's CDR3 is CASSADINQPQHF. In DNA, the CDR3 is TGTGCCAGCAGCGCGGACATAAATCAGCCCCAGCATTTT. Looking up the rest from reference TRBV5-5 and TRBJ1-5 gives the full variable domain: DAGVTQSPTHLIKTRGQQVTLRCSPISGHKSVSWYQQVLGQGPQFIFQYYEKEERGRGNFPDRFSARQFPNYSSELNVNALLLGDSALYLCASSADINQPQHFGDGTRLSIL.

The chain joins TRBV5-6 to TRBJ1-5; 7 bases agree with TRBD1. Looked up from germline, CDR1 is SGHDT and CDR2 is YYEEEE. The CDR3 covers 15 residues. Unmatched junction bases numbered 8, after V lost 7 bases and J lost 1 base. The CDR3 DNA is TGTGCCAGCCGGGCAGGGGGGCAAAGCAATCAGCCCCAGCATTTT. It encodes CASRAGGQSNQPQHF.

The CDR3 loop reads CASSPAGTGELFF. DNA for the CDR3: TGTGCCAGCTCACCGGCTGGCACCGGGGAGCTGTTTTTT. V is TRBV18 and J is TRBJ2-2, with D unresolved. Germline CDR1 and CDR2: KGHSH and LQKENI. V shed 3 bases and J shed 4 bases, with 6 bases lying between them. This CDR3 contains 13 residues.

The rearrangement joins TRBV4-1 to TRBJ2-7; maybe TRBD1 (6 bases). Germline values: CDR1 MGHRA, CDR2 YSYEKL. The CDR3 extends over 15 amino acids. Trimming cost V 0 bases and J 3 bases, with 12 bases left between them. This chain's CDR3 is CASSQDLGTLYEQYF. Here the CDR3 DNA reads TGCGCCAGCAGCCAAGATCTGGGGACACTCTACGAGCAGTACTTC.

The chain is built from TRBV5-6 and TRBJ1-1; 7 nucleotides agree with TRBD1. The ends lost 2 bases at V and 1 base at J; junction bases unmatched: 2. The germline CDR1 and CDR2 sequences are SGHDT and YYEEEE. This CDR3 comprises 14 residues. CDR3 loop: CASSLGGRNTEAFF. DNA of the CDR3: TGTGCCAGCAGCTTAGGGGGCAGGAACACTGAAGCTTTCTTT.

The chain is built from TRBV4-2 and TRBJ1-2; tentatively, D is TRBD1 (5 bases). Trimming removed 0 bases from V and 8 bases from J, with 13 bases in between. CDR1 and CDR2 from the germline V gene are LGHNA and YNFKEQ. The length of the CDR3 is 14 residues. The CDR3 nucleotides read TGTGCCAGCAGCCAAGATAGGGGAGGGACCGGCTACACCTTC. Protein: CASSQDRGGTGYTF.

The chain is built from TRBV5-4 and TRBJ1-1, with D unclear. V lost 0 bases, J lost 0 bases, and 12 bases lay in between. CDR3 size: 16 residues. Germline V lookup: CDR1 SGHNT, CDR2 YYREEE (reference sequence). The CDR3 DNA is TGTGCCAGCAGCTTGGATCCGGGGATCATGAACACTGAAGCTTTCTTT. Amino acid sequence: CASSLDPGIMNTEAFF.

The CDR3 region is CASSRDVQGEQYF. The CDR3 DNA reads as TGCGCCAGCAGCCGGGATGTACAGGGTGAGCAGTACTTC. The V and J genes are TRBV5-1 and TRBJ2-7; a possible D gene is TRBD1 (6 bases). Per germline, CDR1 SGHRS and CDR2 YFSETQ. This CDR3 spans 13 amino acids. V dropped 4 bases and J dropped 7 bases, with 15 bases sitting between them. Looking up the rest from reference TRBV5-1 and TRBJ2-7 gives the full variable domain: KAGVTQTPRYLIKTRGQQVTLSCSPISGHRSVSWYQQTPGQGLQFLFEYFSETQRNKGNFPGRFSGRQFSNSRSEMNVSTLELGDSALYLCASSRDVQGEQYFGPGTRLTVT.

The chain joins TRBV7-9 to TRBJ1-4, with D possibly TRBD1 on 5 matching bases. Trimming stripped 10 bases from V and 5 bases from J, with 14 bases between. Germline loops: CDR1 SEHNR, CDR2 FQNEAQ (reference sequence). This CDR3 comprises 13 residues. The CDR3 DNA is TGTGCCATCGACCACCGGGGGAATGAAAAACTGTTTTTT. This codes for CAIDHRGNEKLFF.

The CDR3 coding sequence is TGTGCCAGCAGCCGGGGACTAGCGGGAGCCTACGAGCAGTACTTC. It encodes CASSRGLAGAYEQYF. V is TRBV5-6 and J is TRBJ2-7; 14 positions agree with TRBD2. The CDR3 totals 15 residues. The germline V gene encodes CDR1 SGHDT and CDR2 YYEEEE. J was trimmed by 2 bases and V by 4 bases; bases with no gene match: 2.

This chain links TRBV7-2 with TRBJ2-2; 10 nucleotides match TRBD2. V lost 3 bases, J lost 6 bases, and 4 bases stayed unmatched. The CDR3 extends over 15 amino acids. In germline, CDR1 is SGHTA, CDR2 FQGNSA. The chain's CDR3 is CASSFRAGGSGELFF. Here the CDR3 DNA reads TGTGCCAGCAGCTTCAGAGCGGGGGGGTCCGGGGAGCTGTTTTTT.

J is TRBJ2-1 and V is TRBV19, with D perhaps TRBD2 (5 bases). From germline, CDR1 is LNHDA and CDR2 SQIVND (reference sequence). The CDR3 has 13 residues. V dropped 2 bases and J dropped 6 bases, with 8 bases sitting between them. The CDR3 sequence: CASSILGVNEQFF. In DNA, the CDR3 is TGTGCCAGTAGTATACTCGGGGTCAATGAGCAGTTCTTC. The entire variable domain, with the rest obtained from reference TRBV19 and TRBJ2-1, is as follows: DGGITQSPKYLFRKEGQNVTLSCEQNLNHDAMYWYRQDPGQGLRLIYYSQIVNDFQKGDIAEGYSVSREKKESFPLTVTSAQKNPTAFYLCASSILGVNEQFFGPGTRLTVL.

This chain connects TRBV7-8 to TRBJ2-7; 8 positions match TRBD1. This CDR3 has 18 amino acids. With V trimmed by 5 bases and J by 0 bases, 15 bases remained unmatched. Germline V gene sequence: CDR1 SGHVS, CDR2 FQNEAQ. Written as DNA, the CDR3 is TGTGCCAGCAGCCGCCTATTAGGTAGGACAGGGAGCTCCTACGAGCAGTACTTC. It yields the protein CASSRLLGRTGSSYEQYF. Combining the CDR3 with reference TRBV7-8 and TRBJ2-7 gives the whole variable domain GAGVSQSPRYKVAKRGQDVALRCDPISGHVSLFWYQQALGQGPEFLTYFQNEAQLDKSGLPSDRFFAERPEGSVSTLKIQRTQQEDSAVYLCASSRLLGRTGSSYEQYFGPGTRLTVT.

The rearrangement uses TRBV7-8 and TRBJ2-1; D is possibly TRBD1 (6 bases). This CDR3 spans 17 amino acids. Trimming shortened V by 3 bases and J by 5 bases, and 20 bases separated the two germline ends. From germline, CDR1 is SGHVS and CDR2 FQNEAQ. The CDR3 sequence: CASSFRSGQGLNNEQFF. The CDR3 DNA reads as TGTGCCAGCAGCTTTCGTTCAGGGCAGGGGCTAAACAATGAGCAGTTCTTC.

V and J are TRBV5-6 and TRBJ1-1; no definite D call. V lost 1 base to trimming and J lost 7 bases, with 14 bases between them. CDR1 is SGHDT and CDR2 is YYEEEE in the germline V gene. The CDR3 runs 14 residues. CDR3 in amino acids: CASSLTELGIEAFF. The CDR3, as DNA: TGTGCCAGCAGCTTGACGGAATTGGGCATTGAAGCTTTCTTT.